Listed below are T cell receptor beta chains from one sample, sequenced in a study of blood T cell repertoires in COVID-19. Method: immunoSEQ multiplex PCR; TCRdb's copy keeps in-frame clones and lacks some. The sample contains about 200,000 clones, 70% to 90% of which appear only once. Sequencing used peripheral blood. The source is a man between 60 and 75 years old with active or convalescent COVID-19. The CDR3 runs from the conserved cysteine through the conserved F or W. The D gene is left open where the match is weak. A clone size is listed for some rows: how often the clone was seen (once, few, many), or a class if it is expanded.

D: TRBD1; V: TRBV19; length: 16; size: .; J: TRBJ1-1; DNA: TGTGCCAGTACCCCGGACAGGAATAAGCGGAACACTGAAGCTTTCTTT; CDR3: CASTPDRNKRNTEAFF
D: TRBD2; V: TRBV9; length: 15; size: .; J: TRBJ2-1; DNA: TGTGCCAGCAGCCCGGGGGGGGGAGCATACAATGAGCAGTTCTTC; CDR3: CASSPGGGAYNEQFF
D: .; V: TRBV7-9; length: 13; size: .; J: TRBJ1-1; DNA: TGTGCCAGCAGCTTAAAGCTTGGTGCTGAAGCTTTCTTT; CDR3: CASSLKLGAEAFF
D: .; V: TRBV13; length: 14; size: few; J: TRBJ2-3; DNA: TGTGCCAGCAGCTCCTTTGAGGGCACAGATACGCAGTATTTT; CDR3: CASSSFEGTDTQYF
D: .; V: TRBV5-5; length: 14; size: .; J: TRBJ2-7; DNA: TGTGCCAGCAGCATGGGTGGGGCCTCCTACGAGCAGTACTTC; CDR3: CASSMGGASYEQYF
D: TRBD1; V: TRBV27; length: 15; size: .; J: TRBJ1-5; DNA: TGTGCCAGCAGCTTCGGGACAGGGGGCAATCAGCCCCAGCATTTT; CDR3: CASSFGTGGNQPQHF
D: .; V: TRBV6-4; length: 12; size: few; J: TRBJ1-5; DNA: TGTGCCAGCAATTCGAGGCATCAGCCCCAGCATTTT; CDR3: CASNSRHQPQHF
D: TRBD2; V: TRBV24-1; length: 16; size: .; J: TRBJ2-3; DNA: TGTGCCACCAGTGACCCCGGGGGGTCTAGCACAGATACGCAGTATTTT; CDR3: CATSDPGGSSTDTQYF
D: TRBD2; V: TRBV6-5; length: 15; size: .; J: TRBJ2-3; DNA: TGTGCCAGCAACAAACTCGGGGGGAGCACAGATACGCAGTATTTT; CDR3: CASNKLGGSTDTQYF
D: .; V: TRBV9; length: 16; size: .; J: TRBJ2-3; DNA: TGTGCCAGCAGCGTAGGGGTTAGCGGTTACACAGATACGCAGTATTTT; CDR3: CASSVGVSGYTDTQYF
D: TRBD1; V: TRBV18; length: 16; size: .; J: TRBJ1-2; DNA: TGTGCCAGCTCGCCGCAGGGGGCTGCAACTAACTATGGCTACACCTTC; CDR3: CASSPQGAATNYGYTF
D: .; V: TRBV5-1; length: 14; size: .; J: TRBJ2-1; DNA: TGCGCCAGCAGCTTGGAATTTAGGGGGTATGAGCAGTTCTTC; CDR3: CASSLEFRGYEQFF
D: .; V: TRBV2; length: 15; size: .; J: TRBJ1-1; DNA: TGTGCCAGCAGTGAGAGTTCCCCTACGTATACTGAAGCTTTCTTT; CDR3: CASSESSPTYTEAFF